This entry is about one T cell receptor (beta chain). The record originates from a study of control samples from healthy donors and cancer patients. Germline V gene data show CDR1 as LNHDA and CDR2 as SQIVND (reference sequence). CDR3 length equals 13 residues. Trimming removed 7 bases from V and 0 bases from J, with 9 bases in between. TCRdb's copy holds only in-frame clones and misses some; the assay was immunoSEQ multiplex PCR. The sample has roughly 100,000 clones; 90% to 95% are singletons. The J gene is TRBJ1-1, the V gene TRBV19; D not resolved. Material for sequencing was blood. This clonotype was obtained from a woman younger than 35 in good health. This chain's CDR3 is CASTVEVNTEAFF. As DNA, the CDR3 is TGTGCCAGTACTGTCGAGGTGAACACTGAAGCTTTCTTT.